The present T cell receptor (beta chain) was sequenced within a study of blood T cell repertoires in COVID-19. At the level of the study: Samples taken during acute and convalescent COVID-19 were collected in the United States, Italy and Spain. Sample material is recorded as cDNA or gDNA derived from T cells, B-cell-depleted T cells, or PBMCs.

Original data processing: It was from reference gene primer amplification that nucleated cell counts were estimated. Data came from immunoSEQ multiplex PCR; TCRdb stores just in-frame clones and leaves some out. D and trimming were read from the DNA, whereas the V and J calls and clone size are those reported in that table. Of under 200,000 clones detected, 82% appear once; the ten largest clones hold approximately 7.8%. This clone was found a few times. This CDR3 contains 16 residues. Per the germline V gene, CDR1 is KGHDR and CDR2 is SFDVKD. V was clipped by 5 bases and J by 3 bases, with 17 bases between them.

Material for sequencing was peripheral blood. This chain uses TRBV24-1 with TRBJ2-3, with D possibly being TRBD1 (6 bases). The TCR sequence derives from a woman aged 55 to 70 with COVID-19, enrolled during active disease. The CDR3 protein is CATSVSRTGTTDTQYF. The CDR3 DNA sequence: TGTGCCACCAGTGTATCCCGAACAGGGACGACAGATACGCAGTATTTT.